This T cell receptor beta chain was profiled in a study of blood T cell dynamics during melanoma immunotherapy (dated by TCRdb to the early 2020s). Regarding the research as a whole: Patients with metastatic melanoma were treated with first-line pembrolizumab or nivolumab plus ipilimumab as standard of care in the United Kingdom. To identify early correlates of response, the study profiled peripheral T cell receptor repertoires in patients with metastatic melanoma before and after one cycle of checkpoint inhibitor therapy. The training cohort was made up of consecutive patients, while a further independent group of patients from the same centre was pooled to form an external validation set.

With respect to this clone: Its antigen is still unknown. Base qualities are not recorded, but no much larger clone differs from it by a single base.

Study-level results and caveats: Whether the T cell clones driving repertoire changes were melanoma-specific or reflected general immune activation could not be determined in the study. Unlike progressors, patients who went on to achieve disease control showed a bifurcated reorganization of the PBMC repertoire at W3, with either increased clonality or increased diversity. The relatively small sample size was recognized as a factor that could limit how well the results generalize.

Every bulk PBMC sample was loaded with the same fixed amount of 350 to 450 ng of DNA. Following the manufacturer instructions, the immunoSEQ TCRb Assay kit was used to amplify TCR beta CDR3 sequences from genomic DNA. The KAPA Library Quantification Kit for Illumina platforms was used to quantify the pooled libraries by qPCR. Pooled libraries were sequenced on an Illumina NextSeq 500, clustered at roughly 0.55-1.1 pM. The study's own analysis went as follows. Analysis of the TCR data relied on immunoSEQ ANALYZER and the R LymphoSeq package. A rearrangement efficiency score was calculated as productive divided by the sum of productive and non-productive CDR3 sequences. Clonality was measured with the Gini coefficient and diversity with the Renyi index at alpha=1, and both measures were compared pairwise between timepoints within each patient. Clonal relatedness used an edit distance of 3, and repertoire similarity used the Bhattacharyya coefficient, both computed in LymphoSeq. To classify response, a linear discriminant analysis based on week-3 changes in clonality and diversity was built with the R MASS and caret packages. The immuneACCESS repertoire file appears here via TCRdb, limited to in-frame rearrangements. These files lack a portion of the clones; in checked studies, under half of the deficit traces to unresolved V genes, and the cause of the others is not known. D and trimming come from the DNA, and the V and J calls and clone size come from that table. Across this sample there are about 19,000 clones, with nearly 90% seen only once. The top ten clonotypes cover 7% to 8% of the sample.

The time point label, read with the paper, signifies: week 3, after first cycle of checkpoint inhibitor. Blood samples were taken before treatment (T0) and at week 3 (W3), following the first cycle of checkpoint blockade. Except for two patients with rapid clinical progression, response was assessed 12 weeks after the first infusion by RECIST 1.1; disease control meant complete response, partial response or stable disease. Any patient who had received prior systemic cancer treatment, was on concomitant immunosuppressant therapy or had synchronous other active malignancies was excluded. Bulk PBMC and plasma cell-free DNA were both sequenced for TCR beta so that circulating cells and T cell turnover could be tracked. Lymphoprep and SepMate tubes were used to isolate PBMC from blood, and red cell lysis was then performed. QIAamp DNA Blood Mini kits were used to extract DNA from PBMC and sorted T cell subsets.

The germline V gene (reference sequence) supplies CDR1 MNHEY and CDR2 SMNVEV. Trimming costs V 6 bases and J 2 bases, and their ends lie 11 bases apart. Counted from cysteine to phenylalanine, this CDR3 has 13 amino acids. The sequence is cut down to CDR3 DNA, 39 bases in frame from base 1. The receptor's source is a human donor with melanoma. The sequenced sample was blood, obtained from a patient treated with checkpoint blockade. The V and J genes are TRBV27 and TRBJ2-7; 5 matching bases give a weak D call of TRBD2. The DNA sequence reads TGTGCCAGCAGGGCGGCGGGTACCTACGAGCAGTACTTC. Translation gives CASRAAGTYEQYF.